This T cell receptor beta chain derives from a study of Graves' ophthalmopathy and Graves' hyperthyroidism. Study results and limitations: At about 69% sensitivity and approximately 72% specificity, the model predicted progression of the ophthalmopathy.

RNA transcripts served as template for amplifying TCR beta CDR3 sequences. First-round RT-PCR relied on HTBI primers, and a second-round multiplex PCR came next. A single record per CDR3 protein comes from TCRdb applying MiXCR to the multiplex PCR reads. The table shows hundreds of thousands of distinct CDR3 sequences, with about two fifths occurring only once. Isolation of PBMCs was performed using 9 to 10 ml of fresh peripheral blood. The CDR3 totals 15 residues. Trimming cost V 6 bases and J 7 bases; bases outside gene matches: 10. The germline V gene encodes CDR1 ENHRY and CDR2 SYGVKD. Regarding this clonotype: Its antigen remains unknown.

This chain links TRBV10-3 with TRBJ1-4; 8 nucleotides align to TRBD1. This clonotype was sampled from an adult man with Graves' ophthalmopathy. Sample: peripheral blood. The CDR3 protein is CAISIDRGETEKLFF. CDR3 sequence (DNA): TGTGCCATCAGCATCGACAGGGGTGAAACTGAAAAACTGTTTTTT.